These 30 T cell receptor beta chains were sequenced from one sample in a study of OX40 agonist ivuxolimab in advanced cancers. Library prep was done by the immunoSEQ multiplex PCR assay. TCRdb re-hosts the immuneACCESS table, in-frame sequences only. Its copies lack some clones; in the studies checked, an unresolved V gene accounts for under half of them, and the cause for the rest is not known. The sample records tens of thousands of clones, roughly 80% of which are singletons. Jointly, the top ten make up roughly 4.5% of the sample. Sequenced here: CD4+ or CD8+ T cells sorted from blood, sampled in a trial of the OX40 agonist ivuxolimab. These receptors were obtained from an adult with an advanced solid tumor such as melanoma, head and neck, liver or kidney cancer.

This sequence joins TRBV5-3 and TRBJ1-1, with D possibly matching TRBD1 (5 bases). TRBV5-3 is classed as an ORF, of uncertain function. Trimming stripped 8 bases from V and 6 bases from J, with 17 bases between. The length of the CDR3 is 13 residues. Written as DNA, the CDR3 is TGTGCCAGCAGCGCGGGACGGTTGGCTGAAGCTTTCTTT. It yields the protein CASSAGRLAEAFF.

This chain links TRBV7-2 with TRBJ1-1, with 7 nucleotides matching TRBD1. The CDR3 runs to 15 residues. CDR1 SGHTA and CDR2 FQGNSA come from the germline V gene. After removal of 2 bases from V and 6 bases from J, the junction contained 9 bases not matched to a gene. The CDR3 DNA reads TGTGCCAGCAGCTTAAGGCCTACACAGGGGCCTGAAGCTTTCTTT. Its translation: CASSLRPTQGPEAFF.

CDR3 residues: CSVDGTGVKNEQFF. CDR3 bases: TGCAGCGTTGACGGGACAGGGGTCAAAAATGAGCAGTTCTTC. V usage is TRBV29-1 and J usage is TRBJ2-1; TRBD1 matches at 10 bases. The J segment lost 7 bases and the V segment lost 3 bases, leaving 6 bases of the junction unmatched. The CDR3 contains 14 residues. The germline V gene encodes CDR1 SQVTM and CDR2 ANQGSEA.

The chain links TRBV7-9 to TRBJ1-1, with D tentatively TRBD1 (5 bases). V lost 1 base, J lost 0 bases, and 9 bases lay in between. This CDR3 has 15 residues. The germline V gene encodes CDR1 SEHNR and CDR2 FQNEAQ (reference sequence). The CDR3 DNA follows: TGTGCCAGCAGCTTAGTGACAGCAGTGAACACTGAAGCTTTCTTT. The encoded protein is CASSLVTAVNTEAFF.

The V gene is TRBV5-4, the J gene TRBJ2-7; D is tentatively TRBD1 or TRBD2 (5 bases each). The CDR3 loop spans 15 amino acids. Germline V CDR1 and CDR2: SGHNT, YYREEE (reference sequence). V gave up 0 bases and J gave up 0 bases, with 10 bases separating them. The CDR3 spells CASSLEDTSSYEQYF. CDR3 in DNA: TGTGCCAGCAGCTTGGAGGACACTAGCTCCTACGAGCAGTACTTC.

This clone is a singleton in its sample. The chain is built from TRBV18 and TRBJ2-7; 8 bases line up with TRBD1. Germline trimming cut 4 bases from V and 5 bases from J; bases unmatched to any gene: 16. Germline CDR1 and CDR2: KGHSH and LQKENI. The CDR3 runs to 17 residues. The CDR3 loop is CASSQFTTGTGAHEQYF. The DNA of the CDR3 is TGTGCCAGCTCACAGTTTACCACCGGGACAGGAGCCCACGAGCAGTACTTC.

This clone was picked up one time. The CDR3 here is CASSSRTSWTDTQYF. CDR3 in DNA: TGTGCCAGCAGTTCGAGGACTAGTTGGACAGATACGCAGTATTTT. This chain joins TRBV27 and TRBJ2-3; 7 positions match TRBD2. Germline V gene sequence: CDR1 MNHEY, CDR2 SMNVEV (reference sequence). J lost 3 bases, V lost 4 bases, and 7 bases had no gene match. The CDR3 covers 15 residues.

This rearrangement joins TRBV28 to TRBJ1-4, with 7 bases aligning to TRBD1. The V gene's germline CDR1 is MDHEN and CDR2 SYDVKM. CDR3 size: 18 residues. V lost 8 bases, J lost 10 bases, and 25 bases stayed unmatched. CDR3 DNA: TGTGCCAGCTCTACCTACACAGGGGACTCTGACCCTGAAGGAAAACTGTTTTTT. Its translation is CASSTYTGDSDPEGKLFF.

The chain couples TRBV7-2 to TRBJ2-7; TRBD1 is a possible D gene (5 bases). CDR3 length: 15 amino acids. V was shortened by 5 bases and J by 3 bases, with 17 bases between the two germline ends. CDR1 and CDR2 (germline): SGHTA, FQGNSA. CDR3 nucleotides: TGTGCCAGCAGCAAGCGACAGACACTAAGCTACGAGCAGTACTTC. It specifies CASSKRQTLSYEQYF.

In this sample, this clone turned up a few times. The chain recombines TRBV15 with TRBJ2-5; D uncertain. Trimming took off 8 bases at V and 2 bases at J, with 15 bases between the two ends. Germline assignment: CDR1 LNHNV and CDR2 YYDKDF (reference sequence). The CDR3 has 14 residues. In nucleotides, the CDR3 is TGTGCCACCTATTTAATGGGGTCTCAAGAGACCCAGTACTTC. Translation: CATYLMGSQETQYF.

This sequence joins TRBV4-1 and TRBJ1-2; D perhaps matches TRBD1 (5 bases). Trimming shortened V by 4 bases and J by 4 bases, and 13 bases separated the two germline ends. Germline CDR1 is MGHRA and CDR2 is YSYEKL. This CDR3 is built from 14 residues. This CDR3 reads CASSPFAGTYGYTF. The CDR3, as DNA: TGCGCCAGCAGCCCCTTTGCCGGGACCTATGGCTACACCTTC.

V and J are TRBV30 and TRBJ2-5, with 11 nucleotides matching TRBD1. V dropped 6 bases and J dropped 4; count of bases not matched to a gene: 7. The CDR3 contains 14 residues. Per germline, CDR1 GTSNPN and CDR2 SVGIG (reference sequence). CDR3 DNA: TGTGCCTGTTCCCCGGGACAGGGGGTAGAGACCCAGTACTTC. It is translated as CACSPGQGVETQYF.

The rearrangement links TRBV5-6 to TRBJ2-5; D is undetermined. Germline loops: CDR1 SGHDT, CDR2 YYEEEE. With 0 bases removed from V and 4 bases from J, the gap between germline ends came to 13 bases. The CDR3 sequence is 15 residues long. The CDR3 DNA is TGTGCCAGCAGCTTGGCCCCACGAACGGGAGAGACCCAGTACTTC. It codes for CASSLAPRTGETQYF. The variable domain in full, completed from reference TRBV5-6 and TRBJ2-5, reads DAGVTQSPTHLIKTRGQQVTLRCSPKSGHDTVSWYQQALGQGPQFIFQYYEEEERQRGNFPDRFSGHQFPNYSSELNVNALLLGDSALYLCASSLAPRTGETQYFGPGTRLLVL.

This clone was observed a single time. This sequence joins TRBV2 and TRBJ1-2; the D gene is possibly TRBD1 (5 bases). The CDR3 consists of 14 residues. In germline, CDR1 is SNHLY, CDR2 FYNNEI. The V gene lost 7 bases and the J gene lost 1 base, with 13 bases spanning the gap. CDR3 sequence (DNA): TGTGCCAGCACCTTATTGACAGTTAACTATGGCTACACCTTC. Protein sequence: CASTLLTVNYGYTF.

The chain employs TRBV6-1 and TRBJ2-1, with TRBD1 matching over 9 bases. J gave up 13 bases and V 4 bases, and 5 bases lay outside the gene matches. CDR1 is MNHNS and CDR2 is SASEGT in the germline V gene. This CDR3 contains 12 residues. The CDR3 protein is CASSGTGDVQFF. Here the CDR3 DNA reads TGTGCCAGCAGTGGGACAGGGGATGTACAGTTCTTC.

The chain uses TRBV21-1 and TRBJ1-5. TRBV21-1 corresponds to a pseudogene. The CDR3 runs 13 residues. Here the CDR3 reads CASSPGGKEPQHF. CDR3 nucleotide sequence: TGTGCCAGCAGTCCGGGAGGCAAGGAACCCCAGCATTTT.

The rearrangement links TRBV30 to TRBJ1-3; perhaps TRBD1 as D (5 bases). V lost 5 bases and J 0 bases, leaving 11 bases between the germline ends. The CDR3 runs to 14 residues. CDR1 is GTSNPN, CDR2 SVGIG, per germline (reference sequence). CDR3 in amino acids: CAWLRGRSGNTIYF. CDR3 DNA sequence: TGTGCCTGGCTGCGGGGACGCTCTGGAAACACCATATATTTT.

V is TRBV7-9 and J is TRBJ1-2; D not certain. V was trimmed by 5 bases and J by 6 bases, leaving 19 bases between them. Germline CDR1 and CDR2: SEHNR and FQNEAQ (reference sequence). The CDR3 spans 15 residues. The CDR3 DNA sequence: TGTGCCAGCAGCCTCCCGGGAGGGCGAATGGATGGCTACACCTTC. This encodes CASSLPGGRMDGYTF.

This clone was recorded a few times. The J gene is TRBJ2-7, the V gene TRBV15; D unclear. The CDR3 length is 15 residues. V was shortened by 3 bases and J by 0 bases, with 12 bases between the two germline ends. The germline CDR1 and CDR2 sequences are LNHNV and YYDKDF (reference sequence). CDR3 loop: CATSRGLTGSYEQYF. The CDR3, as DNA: TGTGCCACCAGCAGGGGTTTGACTGGCTCCTACGAGCAGTACTTC.

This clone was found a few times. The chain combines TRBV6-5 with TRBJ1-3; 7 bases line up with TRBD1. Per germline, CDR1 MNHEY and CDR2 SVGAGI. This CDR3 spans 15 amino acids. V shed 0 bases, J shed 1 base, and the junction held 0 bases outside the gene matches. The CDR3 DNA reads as TGTGCCAGCAGTTACTCGACAGGGTCTGGAAACACCATATATTTT. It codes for CASSYSTGSGNTIYF.

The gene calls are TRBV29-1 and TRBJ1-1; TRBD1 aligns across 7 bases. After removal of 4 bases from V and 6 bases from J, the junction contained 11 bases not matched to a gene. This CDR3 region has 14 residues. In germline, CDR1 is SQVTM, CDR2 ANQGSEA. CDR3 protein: CSVGGGQFPPEAFF. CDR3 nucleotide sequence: TGCAGCGTTGGAGGGGGACAGTTTCCCCCTGAAGCTTTCTTT.

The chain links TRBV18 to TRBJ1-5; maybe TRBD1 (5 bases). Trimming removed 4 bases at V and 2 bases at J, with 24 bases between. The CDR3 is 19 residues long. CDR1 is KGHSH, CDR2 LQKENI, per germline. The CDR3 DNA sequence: TGTGCCAGCTCACTCCTTGGACCCCGGGGCGGACGGGGCAATCAGCCCCAGCATTTT. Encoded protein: CASSLLGPRGGRGNQPQHF.

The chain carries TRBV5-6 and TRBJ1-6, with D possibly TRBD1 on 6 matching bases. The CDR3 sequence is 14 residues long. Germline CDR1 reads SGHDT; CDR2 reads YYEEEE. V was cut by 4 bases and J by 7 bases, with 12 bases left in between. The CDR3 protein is CASSRTESNSPLHF. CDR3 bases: TGTGCCAGCAGCCGGACAGAATCCAATTCACCCCTCCACTTT.

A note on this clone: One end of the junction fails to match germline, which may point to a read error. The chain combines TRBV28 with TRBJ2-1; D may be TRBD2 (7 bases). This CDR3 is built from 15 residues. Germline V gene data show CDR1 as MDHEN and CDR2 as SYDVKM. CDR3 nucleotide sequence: TGTGCCAGCAGTCCCATAAGGGGGGGGGCAATGAGCAGCCTCTTC. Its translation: CASSPIRGGAMSSLF.

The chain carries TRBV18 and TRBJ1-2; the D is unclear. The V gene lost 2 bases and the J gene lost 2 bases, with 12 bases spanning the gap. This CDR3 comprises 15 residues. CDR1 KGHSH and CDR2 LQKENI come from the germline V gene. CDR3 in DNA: TGTGCCAGCTCACCAAGTCAAAGGGCCAACTATGGCTACACCTTC. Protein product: CASSPSQRANYGYTF. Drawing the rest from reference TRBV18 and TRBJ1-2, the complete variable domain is NAGVMQNPRHLVRRRGQEARLRCSPMKGHSHVYWYRQLPEEGLKFMVYLQKENIIDESGMPKERFSAEFPKEGPSILRIQQVVRGDSAAYFCASSPSQRANYGYTFGSGTRLTVV.

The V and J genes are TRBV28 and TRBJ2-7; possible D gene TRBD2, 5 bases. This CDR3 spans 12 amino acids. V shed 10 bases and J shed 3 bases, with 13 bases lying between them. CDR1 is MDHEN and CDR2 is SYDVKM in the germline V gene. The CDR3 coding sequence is TGTGCCACCACTAGTCAGCTCTACGAGCAGTACTTC. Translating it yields CATTSQLYEQYF.

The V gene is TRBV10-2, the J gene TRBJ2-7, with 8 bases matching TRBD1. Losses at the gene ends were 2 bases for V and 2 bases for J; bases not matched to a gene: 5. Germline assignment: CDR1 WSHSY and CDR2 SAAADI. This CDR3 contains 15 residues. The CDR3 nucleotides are TGCGCCAGCAGTGAGAGTGGGACAGGAGCCTACGAGCAGTACTTC. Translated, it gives CASSESGTGAYEQYF.

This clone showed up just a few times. Here the CDR3 reads CASRRDRGGDTQYF. The DNA for the CDR3 is TGTGCCAGCAGGAGGGACAGGGGGGGAGATACGCAGTATTTT. V gene TRBV6-1 combines with J gene TRBJ2-3; TRBD1 agrees at 11 bases. Trimming cost V 6 bases and J 5 bases; bases outside gene matches: 4. CDR3 length: 14 amino acids. Germline V lookup: CDR1 MNHNS, CDR2 SASEGT.

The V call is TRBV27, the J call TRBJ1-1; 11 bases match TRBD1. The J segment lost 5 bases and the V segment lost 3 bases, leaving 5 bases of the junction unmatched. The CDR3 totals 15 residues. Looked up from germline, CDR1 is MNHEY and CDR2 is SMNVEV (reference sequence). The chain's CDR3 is CASSLDRGLETEAFF. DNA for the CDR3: TGTGCCAGCAGTTTGGACAGGGGGCTGGAGACTGAAGCTTTCTTT.

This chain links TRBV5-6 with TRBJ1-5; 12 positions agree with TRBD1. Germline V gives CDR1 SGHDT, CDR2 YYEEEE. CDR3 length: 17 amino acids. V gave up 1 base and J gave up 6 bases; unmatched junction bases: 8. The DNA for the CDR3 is TGTGCCAGCAGCTTGAATCCGGGACAGGGGGCTGCTCAGCCCCAGCATTTT. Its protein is CASSLNPGQGAAQPQHF.